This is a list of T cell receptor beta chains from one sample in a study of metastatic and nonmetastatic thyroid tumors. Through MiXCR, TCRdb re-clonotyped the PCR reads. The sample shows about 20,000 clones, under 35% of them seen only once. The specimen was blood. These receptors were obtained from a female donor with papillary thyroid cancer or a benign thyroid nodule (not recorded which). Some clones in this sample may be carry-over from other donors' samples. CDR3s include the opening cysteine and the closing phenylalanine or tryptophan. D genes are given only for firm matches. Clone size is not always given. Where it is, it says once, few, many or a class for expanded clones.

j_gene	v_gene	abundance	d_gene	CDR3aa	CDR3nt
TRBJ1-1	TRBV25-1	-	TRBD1	CASSGWDSNTEAFF	TGTGCCAGCAGTGGATGGGACAGCAACACTGAAGCTTTCTTT
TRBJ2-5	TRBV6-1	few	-	CASRRSETQYF	TGTGCCAGCAGGCGGTCAGAGACCCAGTACTTC
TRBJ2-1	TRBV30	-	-	CAWSPGGVEQFF	TGTGCCTGGAGTCCAGGAGGCGTTGAGCAGTTCTTC
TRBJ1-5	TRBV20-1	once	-	CSARDEGKGNQPQHF	TGCAGTGCTAGAGATGAGGGTAAAGGCAATCAGCCCCAGCATTTT
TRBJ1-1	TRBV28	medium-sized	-	CASSLENTEAFF	TGTGCCAGCAGTTTAGAGAACACTGAAGCTTTCTTT
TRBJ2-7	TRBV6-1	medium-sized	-	CAGKEGDGSSYEQYF	TGTGCCGGCAAAGAGGGCGACGGGAGCTCCTACGAGCAGTACTTC
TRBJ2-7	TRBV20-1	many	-	CSATPAGDEQYF	TGCAGTGCTACACCGGCTGGCGACGAGCAGTACTTC
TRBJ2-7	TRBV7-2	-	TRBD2	CASSRGLAGTYEQYF	TGTGCCAGCAGCCGCGGACTAGCGGGAACGTACGAGCAGTACTTC
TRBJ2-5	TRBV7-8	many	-	CASSSSRAVGFGQYF	TGTGCCAGCAGCTCATCCCGGGCGGTAGGGTTTGGCCAGTACTTC
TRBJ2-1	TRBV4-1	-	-	CASSQVGWGGYEQFF	TGCGCCAGCAGCCAAGTGGGGTGGGGCGGCTATGAGCAGTTCTTC
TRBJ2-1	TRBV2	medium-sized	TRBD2	CASSEVAGTSNEQFF	TGTGCCAGCAGTGAGGTAGCGGGCACCTCCAATGAGCAGTTCTTC
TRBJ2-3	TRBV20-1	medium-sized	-	CSARDRPGAADPTDTQYF	TGCAGTGCTAGAGATAGGCCGGGGGCGGCGGACCCCACAGATACGCAGTATTTT
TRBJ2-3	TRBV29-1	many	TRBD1	CSVGQGYTDTQYF	TGCAGCGTTGGACAGGGATACACAGATACGCAGTATTTT
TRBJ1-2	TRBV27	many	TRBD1	CASSPLGQGRGYTF	TGTGCCAGCAGTCCCCTGGGACAGGGCAGAGGCTACACCTTC
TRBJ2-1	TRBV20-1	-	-	CSARPGANEQFF	TGCAGTGCTAGGCCGGGGGCTAATGAGCAGTTCTTC
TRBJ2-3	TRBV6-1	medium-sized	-	CASTRTWGTRTDTQYF	TGTGCCAGCACCAGAACTTGGGGGACGCGCACAGATACGCAGTATTTT
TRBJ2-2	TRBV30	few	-	CAWSRDGEAGELFF	TGTGCCTGGAGTAGGGACGGGGAGGCCGGGGAGCTGTTTTTT
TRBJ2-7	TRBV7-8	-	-	CASSLVRGSYEQYF	TGTGCCAGCAGCTTAGTTCGGGGGAGCTACGAGCAGTACTTC
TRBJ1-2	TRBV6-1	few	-	CASIEGRYGYTF	TGTGCCAGCATTGAAGGGAGGTATGGCTACACCTTC
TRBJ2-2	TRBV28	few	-	CASRDGIGELFF	TGTGCCAGCAGAGACGGGATCGGGGAGCTGTTTTTT
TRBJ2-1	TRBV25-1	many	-	CASSEWNNEQFF	TGTGCCAGCAGTGAATGGAACAATGAGCAGTTCTTC
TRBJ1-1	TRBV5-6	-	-	CASSHDSLTGLNTEAFF	TGTGCCAGCAGCCACGACAGTCTGACCGGCTTGAACACTGAAGCTTTCTTT
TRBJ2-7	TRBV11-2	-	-	CASSLDPGVPEQYF	TGTGCCAGCAGCTTAGATCCCGGGGTCCCCGAGCAGTACTTC
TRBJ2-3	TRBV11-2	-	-	CASSLGRSTDTQYF	TGTGCCAGCAGCTTAGGGCGGAGCACAGATACGCAGTATTTT
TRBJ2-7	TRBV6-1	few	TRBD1	CAGRGQGSYEQYF	TGTGCCGGTAGGGGACAGGGGTCCTACGAGCAGTACTTC
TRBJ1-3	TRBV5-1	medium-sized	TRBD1	CASSLGTGSSGNTIYF	TGCGCCAGCTCCCTGGGGACAGGATCCTCTGGAAACACCATATATTTT
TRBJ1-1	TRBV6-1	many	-	CASTAPHSAEAFF	TGTGCCAGCACTGCACCCCACTCAGCTGAAGCTTTCTTT
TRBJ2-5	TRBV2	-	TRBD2	CASSEDKTGLAGASLGTQYF	TGTGCCAGCAGTGAAGATAAAACGGGACTAGCGGGAGCATCCCTTGGGACCCAGTACTTC
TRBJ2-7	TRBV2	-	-	CASSGYGGYEQYF	TGTGCCAGCAGTGGGTACGGTGGCTACGAGCAGTACTTC
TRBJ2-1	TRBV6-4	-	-	CASSREVSDEQFF	TGTGCCAGCAGCCGAGAAGTGAGCGATGAGCAGTTCTTC
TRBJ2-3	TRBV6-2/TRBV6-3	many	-	CASRRSDTQYF	TGTGCCAGCAGGCGGTCAGATACGCAGTATTTT
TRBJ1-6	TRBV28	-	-	CASSLGAMGNSPLHF	TGTGCCAGCAGTTTGGGGGCCATGGGTAATTCACCCCTCCACTTT
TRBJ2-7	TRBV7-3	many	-	CASSHGGDYEQYF	TGTGCCAGCAGCCATGGTGGGGACTACGAGCAGTACTTC
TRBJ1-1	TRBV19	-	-	CASSSGPATCDTKAFF	TGTGCCAGTAGTAGCGGGCCGGCGACATGTGACACTAAAGCTTTCTTT
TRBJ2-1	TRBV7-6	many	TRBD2	CASSFAGEAREQFF	TGTGCCAGCAGCTTCGCGGGAGAGGCTAGGGAGCAGTTCTTC
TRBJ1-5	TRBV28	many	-	CASTHGSSNQPQHF	TGTGCCAGCACCCATGGCTCTAGCAATCAGCCCCAGCATTTT
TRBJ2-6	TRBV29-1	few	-	CSVEVPVNVSGANVLTF	TGCAGCGTTGAAGTGCCAGTGAACGTCTCTGGGGCCAACGTGCTGACTTTC
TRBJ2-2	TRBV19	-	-	CASSGGGNRADTGELFF	TGTGCCAGCTCGGGTGGGGGTAACAGGGCGGACACCGGGGAGCTGTTTTTT
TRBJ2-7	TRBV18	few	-	CASSPGWEQYF	TGTGCCAGCTCACCGGGGTGGGAGCAGTACTTC
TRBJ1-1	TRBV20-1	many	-	CSARGQPNTEAFF	TGCAGTGCTAGAGGGCAGCCCAACACTGAAGCTTTCTTT
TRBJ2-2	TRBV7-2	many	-	CASSLIITGELFF	TGTGCCAGCAGCTTAATCATCACCGGGGAGCTGTTTTTT
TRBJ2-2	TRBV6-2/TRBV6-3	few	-	CASRGGIGGELFF	TGTGCCAGCAGGGGGGGCATAGGCGGGGAGCTGTTTTTT
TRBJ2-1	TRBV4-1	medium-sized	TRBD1	CASSPIGQEIYNEQFF	TGCGCCAGCAGCCCCATCGGACAGGAGATCTACAATGAGCAGTTCTTC
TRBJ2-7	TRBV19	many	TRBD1	CASSSRDRGDEQYF	TGTGCCAGTAGTAGCCGGGACAGGGGGGACGAGCAGTACTTC
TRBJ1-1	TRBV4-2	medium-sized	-	CASSQDTGTEAFF	TGTGCCAGCAGCCAAGATACGGGCACTGAAGCTTTCTTT
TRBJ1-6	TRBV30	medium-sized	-	CAWNRGENSPLHF	TGTGCCTGGAATCGGGGGGAGAATTCACCCCTCCACTTT
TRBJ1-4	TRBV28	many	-	CASSLQSATNEKLFF	TGTGCCAGCAGTTTACAGTCTGCAACTAATGAAAAACTGTTTTTT
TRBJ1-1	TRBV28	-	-	CASSLHQGGTEAFF	TGTGCCAGCAGTTTACATCAGGGAGGCACTGAAGCTTTCTTT
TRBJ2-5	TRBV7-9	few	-	CASSLMGETQYF	TGTGCCAGCAGCTTGATGGGGGAGACCCAGTACTTC
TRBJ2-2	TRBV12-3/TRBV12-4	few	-	CAIRRDTNTGELFF	TGTGCCATCCGCCGGGACACCAACACCGGGGAGCTGTTTTTT
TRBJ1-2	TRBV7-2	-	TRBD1	CASSLTGFYGYTF	TGTGCCAGCAGCCTGACAGGGTTCTATGGCTACACCTTC
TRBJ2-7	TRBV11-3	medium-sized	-	CASSLSSGYEQYF	TGTGCCAGCAGCTTATCCTCCGGGTACGAGCAGTACTTC
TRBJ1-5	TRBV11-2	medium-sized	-	CASSLVSGTISGQPQHF	TGTGCCAGCAGCTTAGTATCGGGTACCATCTCTGGTCAGCCCCAGCATTTT
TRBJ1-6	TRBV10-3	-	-	CATRMAALNSPLHF	TGTGCCACCCGAATGGCAGCTCTTAATTCACCCCTCCACTTT
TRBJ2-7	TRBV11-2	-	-	CASSLRAGNYEQYF	TGTGCCAGCAGCTTAAGGGCAGGGAACTACGAGCAGTACTTC
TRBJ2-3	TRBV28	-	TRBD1	CASSGQDSTDTQYF	TGTGCCAGCAGCGGACAGGATAGCACAGATACGCAGTATTTT